These T cell receptor beta chains were read from a single sample in a study of T cells after posttransplantation cyclophosphamide. Profiling relied on immunoSEQ multiplex PCR, and the TCRdb table lists in-frame clones only, not all of them. The sample counts tens of thousands of clones, none seen once; the ten largest own about 4.2%. Input material: PBMCs. These receptors were collected from a woman aged 50 to 60 in good health and a related stem cell transplant donor. The CDR3 runs from the conserved cysteine through the conserved F or W. Each record gives: J gene, D gene, clone size, V gene, CDR3 protein, CDR3 DNA. D genes are given only for firm matches. Only part of the rows carry a size: once, few, many, or a class if the clone is expanded.

J: TRBJ2-5
D: -
size: few
V: TRBV5-1
CDR3: CASSLVLEVGETQYF
DNA: TGCGCCAGCAGCTTGGTTTTGGAGGTTGGGGAGACCCAGTACTTC

J: TRBJ1-4
D: TRBD1
size: many
V: TRBV2
CDR3: CASSGQGQEKLFF
DNA: TGTGCCAGCAGTGGACAGGGTCAGGAAAAACTGTTTTTT

J: TRBJ2-2
D: TRBD2
size: many
V: TRBV4-2
CDR3: CASSQRRTSGGSISGELFF
DNA: TGTGCCAGCAGCCAGAGACGGACTAGCGGGGGCTCGATCTCCGGGGAGCTGTTTTTT

J: TRBJ2-3
D: TRBD2
size: many
V: TRBV10-2
CDR3: CASSSAGGRLDTQYF
DNA: TGCGCCAGCAGTTCAGCGGGGGGGCGTTTAGATACGCAGTATTTT

J: TRBJ1-1
D: TRBD1
size: many
V: TRBV18
CDR3: CASSLQGGTEAFF
DNA: TGTGCCAGCTCACTACAGGGGGGGACTGAAGCTTTCTTT

J: TRBJ1-1
D: TRBD1
size: many
V: TRBV7-8
CDR3: CASSNRTGNTEAFF
DNA: TGTGCCAGCAGCAACCGGACAGGGAACACTGAAGCTTTCTTT

J: TRBJ2-3
D: TRBD2
size: many
V: TRBV11-2
CDR3: CASSSFGRGRTDTQYF
DNA: TGTGCCAGCAGCTCCTTCGGGCGGGGGAGAACAGATACGCAGTATTTT

J: TRBJ2-1
D: TRBD2
size: many
V: TRBV19
CDR3: CASIDSGVNEQFF
DNA: TGTGCCAGTATAGATAGCGGGGTAAATGAGCAGTTCTTC

J: TRBJ1-2
D: TRBD1
size: many
V: TRBV7-9
CDR3: CASSLRPGQPGGYTF
DNA: TGTGCCAGCAGCTTACGTCCGGGACAGCCGGGGGGCTACACCTTC

J: TRBJ1-2
D: TRBD1
size: many
V: TRBV6-5
CDR3: CASRPTGGSYGYTF
DNA: TGTGCCAGCAGGCCTACAGGGGGCAGCTATGGCTACACCTTC

J: TRBJ2-3
D: -
size: many
V: TRBV6-5
CDR3: CASSYKTGGRTDTQYF
DNA: TGTGCCAGCAGTTACAAGACCGGGGGGCGCACAGATACGCAGTATTTT

J: TRBJ1-4
D: TRBD1
size: -
V: TRBV30
CDR3: CAWRDTGQNEKLFF
DNA: TGTGCCTGGAGGGATACGGGACAGAATGAAAAACTGTTTTTT

J: TRBJ2-1
D: -
size: many
V: TRBV9
CDR3: CASSSDSSSYNEQFF
DNA: TGTGCCAGCAGCTCGGACTCGAGCTCCTACAATGAGCAGTTCTTC

J: TRBJ2-7
D: TRBD1
size: many
V: TRBV5-1
CDR3: CASSSGTGYEQYF
DNA: TGCGCCAGCAGCTCCGGGACAGGCTACGAGCAGTACTTC

J: TRBJ1-6
D: -
size: many
V: TRBV10-3
CDR3: CAISGTGGSSPLHF
DNA: TGTGCCATCAGTGGCACGGGGGGAAGTTCACCCCTCCACTTT

J: TRBJ2-1
D: -
size: many
V: TRBV5-1
CDR3: CASSLTHLDIYNEQFF
DNA: TGCGCCAGCAGCTTGACACACCTGGACATATACAATGAGCAGTTCTTC

J: TRBJ1-2
D: -
size: -
V: TRBV6-1
CDR3: CASSYLDGGYGYTF
DNA: TGTGCCAGCAGTTATCTCGACGGGGGGTATGGCTACACCTTC

J: TRBJ2-7
D: TRBD2
size: many
V: TRBV28
CDR3: CASSSLAGAAYEQYF
DNA: TGTGCCAGCAGTTCGTTAGCGGGGGCAGCCTACGAGCAGTACTTC

J: TRBJ2-7
D: TRBD2
size: many
V: TRBV5-1
CDR3: CASSPGTSGYEQYF
DNA: TGCGCCAGCAGCCCGGGGACTAGCGGCTACGAGCAGTACTTC

J: TRBJ1-1
D: -
size: many
V: TRBV9
CDR3: CASSVGRTKGTEAFF
DNA: TGTGCCAGCAGCGTAGGCCGGACCAAGGGGACTGAAGCTTTCTTT

J: TRBJ2-2
D: -
size: many
V: TRBV7-7
CDR3: CASSHMGQNTGELFF
DNA: TGTGCCAGCAGCCACATGGGACAGAACACCGGGGAGCTGTTTTTT

J: TRBJ2-1
D: TRBD2
size: many
V: TRBV27
CDR3: CASSRLAGGPNEQFF
DNA: TGTGCCAGCAGTCGTCTAGCGGGGGGGCCAAATGAGCAGTTCTTC

J: TRBJ1-6
D: -
size: many
V: TRBV9
CDR3: CASSAGGSNSPLHF
DNA: TGTGCCAGCAGCGCGGGGGGGAGTAATTCACCCCTCCACTTT

J: TRBJ1-3
D: -
size: many
V: TRBV7-6
CDR3: CASSLSGNTIYF
DNA: TGTGCCAGCAGCCTTTCTGGAAACACCATATATTTT

J: TRBJ2-7
D: -
size: few
V: TRBV11-3
CDR3: CASSLMGAGSYEQYF
DNA: TGTGCCAGCAGCTTAATGGGGGCCGGCTCCTACGAGCAGTACTTC

J: TRBJ2-7
D: -
size: many
V: TRBV11-3
CDR3: CASSLGGQLPYEQYF
DNA: TGTGCCAGCAGCTTAGGGGGGCAGTTGCCCTACGAGCAGTACTTC

J: TRBJ2-5
D: -
size: many
V: TRBV7-9
CDR3: CASSLVPGVQETQYF
DNA: TGTGCCAGCAGCTTAGTTCCAGGCGTACAAGAGACCCAGTACTTC